This TCR beta chain was documented in a study of neurological immune-mediated disorders. This clonotype was counted at least ten times. Each CDR3 protein gets one entry after TCRdb re-called the 5' RACE reads with MiXCR. The table shows tens of thousands of distinct CDR3 sequences, with roughly 7% occurring only once. The CDR3 sequence is 16 residues long. Germline lookup yields CDR1 MNHEY and CDR2 SMNVEV (reference sequence). V shed 8 bases and J shed 7 bases, with 24 bases lying between them. The chain couples TRBV27 to TRBJ2-4, with D possibly matching TRBD2 (6 bases). This TCR derives from a woman between 40 and 50 years old in good health. Sequenced sample: PBMCs. CDR3 sequence reads: CASRSGGVGLSNIQYF. CDR3 sequence (DNA): TGTGCCAGCCGTTCTGGCGGGGTGGGTCTCTCGAACATTCAGTACTTC.